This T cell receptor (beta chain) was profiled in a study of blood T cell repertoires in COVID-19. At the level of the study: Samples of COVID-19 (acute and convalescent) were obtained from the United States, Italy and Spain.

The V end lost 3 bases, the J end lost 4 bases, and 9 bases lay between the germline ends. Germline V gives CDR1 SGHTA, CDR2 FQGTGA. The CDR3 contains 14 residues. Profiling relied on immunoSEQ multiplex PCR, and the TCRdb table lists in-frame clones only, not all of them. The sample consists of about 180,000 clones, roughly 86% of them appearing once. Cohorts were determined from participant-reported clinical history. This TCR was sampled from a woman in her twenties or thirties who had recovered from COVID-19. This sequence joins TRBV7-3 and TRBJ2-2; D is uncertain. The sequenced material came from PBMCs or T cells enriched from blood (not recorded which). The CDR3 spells CASSFASGTGELFF. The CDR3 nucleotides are TGTGCCAGCAGCTTCGCGTCGGGCACCGGGGAGCTGTTTTTT.